Sequencing of this T cell receptor (beta chain) was carried out in a study of CXCR3-negative and CXCR3-positive naive CD8 T cells. Study details: Summed over all libraries, TRB reads came to about 130 million, with about 1.5 +/- 0.3 million per library.

It was by 5' RACE with UMI labels that the TRB cDNA libraries were prepared. After re-calling the 5' RACE reads, TCRdb lists one entry per CDR3 protein, DNA absent. The specimen's table records 130,000 or so distinct CDR3 sequences. This CDR3 is built from 16 residues. Germline assignment: CDR1 SQVTM and CDR2 ANQGSEA. Sequencing was performed on naive CXCR3- CD8+ T cells from blood. Subset indicated: CD45RO-CCR7+CD27+CD95- naive CD8+ T cells lacking CXCR3 (TNR3-). The receptor was isolated from a human donor in good health. Some clones in this sample may be carry-over from other donors' samples. This rearrangement joins TRBV29-1 to TRBJ2-5. CDR3 sequence: CSVEDLQGSDQETQYF.